This TCR beta chain derives from a study of blood T cell repertoires in COVID-19. The wider study: Material from acute and convalescent COVID-19 was sourced from the United States, Italy and Spain. T cells, B-cell-depleted T cells, or PBMCs supplied cDNA or gDNA.

Authors' analysis steps: Reference gene primer amplification in the assay estimated nucleated cell counts. Measured with immunoSEQ multiplex PCR; TCRdb has only the in-frame clones, and not every one. That table furnishes V, J and clone size, whereas the DNA furnished D and trimming. The sample carries approximately 290,000 clones, about 91% recorded once. This clone was seen a few times. This CDR3 contains 13 residues. Germline V gene lookup returns CDR1 LGHDT and CDR2 YNNKEL (reference sequence). Trimming pared 3 bases from V and 1 base from J, leaving 7 bases between. The chain links TRBV3-1 (or the pseudogene TRBV3-2) to TRBJ2-7; D gene uncertain. The TCR was taken from a woman aged 55-75 years with acute or convalescent COVID-19. The sequenced sample was peripheral blood. CDR3 protein: CASSQHLSYEQYF. The CDR3 DNA is TGTGCCAGCAGCCAGCACTTATCCTACGAGCAGTACTTC.